This T cell receptor beta chain originates from a study of OX40 agonist ivuxolimab in advanced cancers. The wider study: Administration of intravenous ivuxolimab to patients occurred every 2 weeks at 0.01 to 10 mg/kg. Cohort: around 86% men, mean age about 60, aged about 20 to 85. Notes on the study in general: Part of the nonresponder group also had normalized T-cell clonal expansion that was low.

Sequenced by immunoSEQ multiplex PCR; TCRdb stores in-frame clones only, minus some. The sample contains around 68,000 clones, 87% of which appear only once. On this clone: Its antigen is unknown.

Between the trimmed V and J ends, which lost 5 bases and 2 bases, there was a span of 16 bases. CDR3 size: 16 residues. The V gene's germline CDR1 is LNHDA and CDR2 SQIVND (reference sequence). The chain uses TRBV19 and TRBJ2-1; a possible D gene is TRBD2 (6 bases). Sequences were derived from CD4+ or CD8+ T cells sorted from blood, sampled in a trial of the OX40 agonist ivuxolimab. This TCR was recovered from an adult with an advanced solid tumor such as melanoma, head and neck, liver or kidney cancer. CDR3 sequence: CASSLSGTGAYNEQFF. CDR3 DNA: TGTGCCAGTAGTCTCTCCGGGACTGGGGCCTACAATGAGCAGTTCTTC. The complete variable domain, with remaining parts taken from reference TRBV19 and TRBJ2-1, reads DGGITQSPKYLFRKEGQNVTLSCEQNLNHDAMYWYRQDPGQGLRLIYYSQIVNDFQKGDIAEGYSVSREKKESFPLTVTSAQKNPTAFYLCASSLSGTGAYNEQFFGPGTRLTVL.